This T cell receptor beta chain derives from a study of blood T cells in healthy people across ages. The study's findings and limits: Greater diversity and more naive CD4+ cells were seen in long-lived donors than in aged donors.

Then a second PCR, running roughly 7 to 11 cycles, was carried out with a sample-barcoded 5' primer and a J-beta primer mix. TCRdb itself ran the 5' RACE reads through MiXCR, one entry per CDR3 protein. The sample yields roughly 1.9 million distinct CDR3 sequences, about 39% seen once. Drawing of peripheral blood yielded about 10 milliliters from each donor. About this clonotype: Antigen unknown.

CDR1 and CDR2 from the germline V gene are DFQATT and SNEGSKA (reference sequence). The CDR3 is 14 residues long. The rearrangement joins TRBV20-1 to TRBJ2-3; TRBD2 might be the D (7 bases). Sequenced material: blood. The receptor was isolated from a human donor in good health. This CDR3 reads CSANMGRGTDTQYF. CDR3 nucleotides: TGCAGCGCCAACATGGGGAGGGGGACAGATACGCAGTATTTT.